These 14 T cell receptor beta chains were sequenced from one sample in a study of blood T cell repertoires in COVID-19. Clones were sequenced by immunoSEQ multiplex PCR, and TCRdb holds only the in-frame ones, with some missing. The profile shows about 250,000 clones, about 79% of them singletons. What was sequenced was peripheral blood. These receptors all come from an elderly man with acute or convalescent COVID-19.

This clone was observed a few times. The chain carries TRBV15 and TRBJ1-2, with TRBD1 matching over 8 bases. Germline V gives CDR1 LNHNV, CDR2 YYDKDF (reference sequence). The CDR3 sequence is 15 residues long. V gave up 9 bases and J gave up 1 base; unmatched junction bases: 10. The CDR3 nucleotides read TGTGCCACTATGGGGTTACAGGGGGGTAACTATGGCTACACCTTC. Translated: CATMGLQGGNYGYTF.

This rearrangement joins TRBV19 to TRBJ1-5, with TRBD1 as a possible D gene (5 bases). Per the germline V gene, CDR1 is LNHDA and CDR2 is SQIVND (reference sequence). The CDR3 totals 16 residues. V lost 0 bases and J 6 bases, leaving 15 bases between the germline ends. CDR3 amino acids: CASSIDRPGKGQPQHF. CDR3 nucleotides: TGTGCCAGTAGTATAGATCGCCCAGGGAAAGGTCAGCCCCAGCATTTT.

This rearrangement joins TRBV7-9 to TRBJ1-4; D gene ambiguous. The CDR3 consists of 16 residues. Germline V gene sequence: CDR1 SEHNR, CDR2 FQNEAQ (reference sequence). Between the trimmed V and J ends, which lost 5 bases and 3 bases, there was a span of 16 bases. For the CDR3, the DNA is TGTGCCAGCAGCCAGTTCGGGATCGGGGCTAATGAAAAACTGTTTTTT. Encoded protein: CASSQFGIGANEKLFF.

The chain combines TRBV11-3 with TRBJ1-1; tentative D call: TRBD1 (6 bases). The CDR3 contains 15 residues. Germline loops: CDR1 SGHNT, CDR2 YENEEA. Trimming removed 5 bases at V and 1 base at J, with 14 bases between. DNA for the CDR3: TGTGCCAGCAGCCCGAGCCAGGGGCGGAACACTGAAGCTTTCTTT. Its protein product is CASSPSQGRNTEAFF.

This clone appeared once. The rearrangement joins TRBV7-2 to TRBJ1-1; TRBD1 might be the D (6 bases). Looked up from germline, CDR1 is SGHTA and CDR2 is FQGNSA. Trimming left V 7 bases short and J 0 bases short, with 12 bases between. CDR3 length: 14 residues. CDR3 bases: TGTGCCAGCACCCTAGGACAGATGAACACTGAAGCTTTCTTT. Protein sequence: CASTLGQMNTEAFF.

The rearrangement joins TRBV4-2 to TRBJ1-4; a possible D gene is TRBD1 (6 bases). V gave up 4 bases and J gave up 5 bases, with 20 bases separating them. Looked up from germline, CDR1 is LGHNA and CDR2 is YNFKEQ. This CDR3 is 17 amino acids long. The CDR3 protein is CASSLPRGGGENEKLFF. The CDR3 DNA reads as TGTGCCAGCAGCCTCCCCCGGGGCGGGGGCGAGAATGAAAAACTGTTTTTT.

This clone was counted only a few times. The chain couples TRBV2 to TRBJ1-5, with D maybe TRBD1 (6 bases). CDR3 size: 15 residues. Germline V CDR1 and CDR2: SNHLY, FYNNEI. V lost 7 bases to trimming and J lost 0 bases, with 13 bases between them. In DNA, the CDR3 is TGTGCCAGCACCTTGGACAGCCATAGCAATCAGCCCCAGCATTTT. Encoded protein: CASTLDSHSNQPQHF.

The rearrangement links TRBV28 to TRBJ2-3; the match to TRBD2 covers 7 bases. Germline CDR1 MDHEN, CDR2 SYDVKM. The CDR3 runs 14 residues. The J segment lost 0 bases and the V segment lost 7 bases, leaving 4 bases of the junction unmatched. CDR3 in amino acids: CASNWGGSTDTQYF. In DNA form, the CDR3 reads TGTGCCAGCAACTGGGGGGGTAGCACAGATACGCAGTATTTT.

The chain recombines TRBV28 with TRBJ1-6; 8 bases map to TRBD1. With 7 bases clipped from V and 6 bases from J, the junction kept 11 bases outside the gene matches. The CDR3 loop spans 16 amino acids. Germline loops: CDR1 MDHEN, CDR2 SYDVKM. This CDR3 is CASIESGGVGNSPLHF. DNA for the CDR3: TGTGCCAGCATTGAGTCAGGGGGCGTCGGTAATTCACCCCTCCACTTT.

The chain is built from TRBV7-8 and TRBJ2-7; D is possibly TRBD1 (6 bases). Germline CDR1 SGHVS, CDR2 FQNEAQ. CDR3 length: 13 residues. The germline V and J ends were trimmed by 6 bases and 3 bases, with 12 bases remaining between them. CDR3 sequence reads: CASSRDRNYEQYF. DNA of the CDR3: TGTGCCAGCAGTAGAGACAGGAACTACGAGCAGTACTTC. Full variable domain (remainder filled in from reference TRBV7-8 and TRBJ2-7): GAGVSQSPRYKVAKRGQDVALRCDPISGHVSLFWYQQALGQGPEFLTYFQNEAQLDKSGLPSDRFFAERPEGSVSTLKIQRTQQEDSAVYLCASSRDRNYEQYFGPGTRLTVT.

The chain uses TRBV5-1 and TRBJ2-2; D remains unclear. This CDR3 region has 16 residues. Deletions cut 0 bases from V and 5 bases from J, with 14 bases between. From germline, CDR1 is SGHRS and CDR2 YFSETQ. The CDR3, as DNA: TGCGCCAGCAGCTTGGATTCGGGTACAAGGACCGGGGAGCTGTTTTTT. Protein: CASSLDSGTRTGELFF.

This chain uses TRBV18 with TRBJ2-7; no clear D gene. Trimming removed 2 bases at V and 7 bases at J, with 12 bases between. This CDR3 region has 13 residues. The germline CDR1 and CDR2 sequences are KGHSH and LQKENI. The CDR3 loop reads CASSPAPIGEQYF. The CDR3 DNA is TGTGCCAGCTCACCAGCCCCCATCGGGGAGCAGTACTTC.

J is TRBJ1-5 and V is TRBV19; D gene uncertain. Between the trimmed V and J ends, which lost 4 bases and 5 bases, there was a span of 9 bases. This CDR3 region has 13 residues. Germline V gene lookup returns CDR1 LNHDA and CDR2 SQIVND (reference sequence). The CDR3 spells CASSKTPDQPQHF. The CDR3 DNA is TGTGCCAGTAGTAAAACACCTGATCAGCCCCAGCATTTT.

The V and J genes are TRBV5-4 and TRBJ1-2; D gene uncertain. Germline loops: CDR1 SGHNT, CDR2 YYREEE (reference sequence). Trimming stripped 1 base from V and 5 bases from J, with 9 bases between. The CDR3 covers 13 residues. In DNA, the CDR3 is TGTGCCAGCAGCTTGACCGGGAAGTATGGCTACACCTTC. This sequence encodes CASSLTGKYGYTF.